These T cell receptor beta chains were read from a single sample in a study of CD8 T cells in Susac syndrome. TCRdb analysed the immunoSEQ multiplex PCR reads with MiXCR anew, one entry per CDR3 protein. This table has 140,000 to 150,000 distinct CDR3 sequences, 85% to 95% appearing once. Sequences were obtained from CD4+ T cells from PBMCs. These TCRs come from a human donor with multiple sclerosis. Each CDR3 is given with its conserved first and last residue.

V gene	J gene	CDR3 protein
TRBV20-1	TRBJ2-5	CSASGSSEETQYF
TRBV29-1	TRBJ1-1	CSVEGGTGGGTEAFF
TRBV11-2	TRBJ1-2	CASSTRHREEGYTF
TRBV19	TRBJ2-7	CASSVGQGTYEQYF
TRBV14	TRBJ2-7	CASSQQQGFEQYF
TRBV3-1	TRBJ1-5	CASSRTGSNQPQHF
TRBV6-1	TRBJ1-4	CASSTRTGLPFF
TRBV10-3	TRBJ2-2	CAIRGGGSNGELFF
TRBV20-1	TRBJ2-7	CSARVPRDISPEQYF
TRBV20-1	TRBJ2-1	CSASVEPSYNEQFF
TRBV19	TRBJ1-1	CASSIPGGAHTEAFF
TRBV20-1	TRBJ2-7	CSVASGTGGEQYF
TRBV29-1	TRBJ1-2	CSVSKGQGIVSGYTF
TRBV20-1	TRBJ2-7	CSVTLRQYEQYF
TRBV29-1	TRBJ2-7	CSVDLSGRRSEQYF
TRBV24-1	TRBJ2-1	CATSGEVSSYNEQFF
TRBV7-3	TRBJ2-3	CASSSPGGTQYF
TRBV12-3/TRBV12-4	TRBJ1-2	CASRGDAYYGYTF
TRBV7-2	TRBJ1-1	CASSLDWRAGDTEAFF
TRBV11-1	TRBJ2-3	CASGNRQHTDTQYF
TRBV30	TRBJ2-7	CAWSRFGGSSYEQYF
TRBV20-1	TRBJ2-4	CSAWSVNAKNIQYF
TRBV20-1	TRBJ1-5	CSASPGGGDNQPQHF
TRBV5-6	TRBJ2-1	CASSLLWQGWGEQFF
TRBV23-1	TRBJ2-7	CASTTGTGVDEQYF
TRBV20-1	TRBJ2-5	CSAPGLAGVRVETQYF
TRBV7-2	TRBJ2-4	CASSKAGGLPKNIQYF
TRBV12-3/TRBV12-4	TRBJ2-1	CASSLLLAGSKRGEQFF
TRBV12-3/TRBV12-4	TRBJ1-1	CASSFELEAFF
TRBV5-4	TRBJ2-7	CASSLASGYEQYF
TRBV6-1	TRBJ1-6	CASRSDSTNSYNSPLHF
TRBV9	TRBJ2-5	CASSVIGAETQYF
TRBV20-1	TRBJ1-5	CSAATGGNQPQHF
TRBV7-9	TRBJ2-7	CASSPGPTYEQYF
TRBV23-1	TRBJ1-5	CASSQGRDSGADQPQHF
TRBV4-1	TRBJ2-3	CASSHKARVRADTQYF
TRBV6-1	TRBJ1-1	CASSPPTGAEAFF
TRBV5-5	TRBJ1-5	CASSLRLGQPQHF
TRBV6-5	TRBJ1-6	CASQSGLGNSPLHF
TRBV6-1	TRBJ1-5	CASREYTGDQPQHF
TRBV2	TRBJ1-2	CASSADRGDYGYTF